Given below is one T cell receptor (beta chain) in context. These data are taken from a study of CD8+CD57+ T cells in acquired aplastic anemia. The CDR3 has 17 amino acids. CDR1 is SGHTA and CDR2 is FQGTGA in the germline V gene. Deletions cut 4 bases from V and 4 bases from J, with 21 bases between. CDR3 and TCR beta VDJ profiling relied on a genomic DNA template. TCRdb processed the reads anew with MiXCR; each CDR3 protein has one entry. Of about 190,000 distinct CDR3 sequences in the sample, around 50% are singletons; the top ten hold roughly 15%. The chain has TRBV7-3 and TRBJ2-3; TRBD1 or TRBD2 may be the D gene (5 bases each). The sample consisted of sorted CD4+, CD8+, or CD8+CD57+ T cells (not recorded which) from PBMCs. The sequence came from a human donor in good health, serving as a control. The CDR3 sequence is CASSSRVKPDSADTQYF. DNA of the CDR3: TGTGCCAGCAGCTCCAGGGTCAAGCCAGATAGCGCAGATACGCAGTATTTT.